Listed here are 27 T cell receptor beta chains from one sample, sequenced in a study of blood T cell repertoires in COVID-19. Only in-frame clones appear in the TCRdb table, and some are missing; sequencing was by immunoSEQ multiplex PCR. The sample has some 150,000 clones; 85% are singletons. The sample was peripheral blood. The receptors were sampled from a woman between 35 and 50 years old with active or convalescent COVID-19.

This clone was seen only a few times. The CDR3 is CATARKDGGPNQPQHF. DNA of the CDR3: TGTGCCACCGCGAGAAAGGACGGGGGGCCAAATCAGCCCCAGCATTTT. The chain joins TRBV19 to TRBJ1-5, with D possibly TRBD1 on 6 matching bases. Germline CDR1 and CDR2: LNHDA and SQIVND (reference sequence). The CDR3 totals 16 residues. Between the trimmed V and J ends, which lost 10 bases and 4 bases, there was a span of 23 bases.

The CDR3 loop reads CASSADRGRTGELFF. In nucleotides, the CDR3 is TGTGCCAGCAGTGCCGACAGGGGGCGGACCGGGGAGCTGTTTTTT. The J gene is TRBJ2-2, the V gene TRBV6-6, with 10 bases aligning to TRBD1. Germline assignment: CDR1 MNHNY and CDR2 SVGAGI (reference sequence). Trimming took 5 bases from V and 5 from J; bases not matched to a gene: 5. The length of the CDR3 is 15 residues.

The chain joins TRBV27 to TRBJ2-5, with D perhaps matching TRBD2 (6 bases). Trimming shortened V by 6 bases and J by 4 bases, and 9 bases separated the two germline ends. This CDR3 spans 12 amino acids. Germline-derived CDR1 and CDR2 are MNHEY and SMNVEV (reference sequence). The CDR3 bases are TGTGCCAGCAGCAACGGGGGAGAGACCCAGTACTTC. Translating gives CASSNGGETQYF.

The rearrangement joins TRBV11-2 to TRBJ1-5; D gene uncertain. The CDR3 is 14 residues long. CDR1 SGHAT and CDR2 FQNNGV come from the germline V gene. Trimming removed 4 bases at V and 5 bases at J, with 12 bases between. CDR3 in DNA: TGTGCCAGCAGCTCGACCTCGGGGTATCAGCCCCAGCATTTT. It translates to CASSSTSGYQPQHF.

The chain recombines TRBV20-1 with TRBJ1-2; weak D call: TRBD1 (6 bases). In germline, CDR1 is DFQATT, CDR2 SNEGSKA (reference sequence). This CDR3 spans 14 amino acids. Trimming took 3 bases from V and 0 from J, leaving 11 bases between them. In DNA form, the CDR3 reads TGCAGTGCTAGTGGGACACAAGCTAACTATGGCTACACCTTC. Translating gives CSASGTQANYGYTF.

The V and J genes are TRBV11-2 and TRBJ1-1; 10 bases are a match to TRBD1. Germline CDR1 reads SGHAT; CDR2 reads FQNNGV. CDR3 length: 15 amino acids. The V segment lost 5 bases and the J segment 3 bases; nucleotides outside the gene matches: 6. The CDR3 protein is CASSPGQGVDTEAFF. The CDR3 region has the DNA TGTGCCAGCAGCCCCGGACAGGGGGTGGACACTGAAGCTTTCTTT. Full variable domain (remainder filled in from reference TRBV11-2 and TRBJ1-1): EAGVAQSPRYKIIEKRQSVAFWCNPISGHATLYWYQQILGQGPKLLIQFQNNGVVDDSQLPKDRFSAERLKGVDSTLKIQPAKLEDSAVYLCASSPGQGVDTEAFFGQGTRLTVV.

In this sample, this clone turned up once. The chain combines TRBV5-1 with TRBJ2-7; TRBD1 aligns across 7 bases. This CDR3 is built from 15 residues. Germline CDR1 SGHRS, CDR2 YFSETQ. J lost 1 base, V lost 4 bases, and 8 bases had no gene match. The CDR3 spells CASSVGTVLSYEQYF. The CDR3 region has the DNA TGCGCCAGCAGCGTCGGGACAGTCCTTTCCTACGAGCAGTACTTC. Based on the CDR3 plus reference TRBV5-1 and TRBJ2-7, the full variable domain is KAGVTQTPRYLIKTRGQQVTLSCSPISGHRSVSWYQQTPGQGLQFLFEYFSETQRNKGNFPGRFSGRQFSNSRSEMNVSTLELGDSALYLCASSVGTVLSYEQYFGPGTRLTVT.

This clone has a handful of counts. This chain joins TRBV28 and TRBJ1-2, with 9 bases matching TRBD1. Trimming took 7 bases from V and 8 from J; bases not matched to a gene: 14. This CDR3 comprises 15 residues. Germline values: CDR1 MDHEN, CDR2 SYDVKM. CDR3 nucleotide sequence: TGTGCCAGCACCGTCCGACAGGGGGTAGCGAAAGGCTACACCTTC. This gives the protein CASTVRQGVAKGYTF.

This sequence joins TRBV18 and TRBJ1-2; TRBD1 matches 8 bases. CDR1 is KGHSH and CDR2 is LQKENI in the germline V gene. This CDR3 has 15 amino acids. V was clipped by 3 bases and J by 2 bases; unmatched bases: 5. CDR3 bases: TGTGCCAGCTCACCCGACAGGGGACCGAACTATGGCTACACCTTC. Residues: CASSPDRGPNYGYTF.

This clone occurred once. The chain employs TRBV10-1 and TRBJ1-1; TRBD1 might be the D (5 bases). CDR1 is WNHNN, CDR2 SYGVQD, per germline (reference sequence). CDR3 size: 13 residues. V was trimmed by 5 bases and J by 4 bases, leaving 11 bases between them. CDR3 DNA sequence: TGCGCCAGCAGTCCAGGGATGGGCACTGAAGCTTTCTTT. This encodes CASSPGMGTEAFF.

The chain joins TRBV3-1 (or the pseudogene TRBV3-2) to TRBJ1-4; D remains ambiguous. Germline V gives CDR1 LGHDT, CDR2 YNNKEL (reference sequence). Trimming took off 8 bases at V and 3 bases at J, with 7 bases between the two ends. The CDR3 runs to 12 residues. The CDR3 reads CASFGANEKLFF. In DNA form, the CDR3 reads TGTGCCAGCTTCGGGGCTAATGAAAAACTGTTTTTT.

V and J are TRBV15 and TRBJ1-1; the match to TRBD1 covers 8 bases. V trimming: 1 base; J trimming: 3 bases; junction bases outside the gene matches: 7. From germline, CDR1 is LNHNV and CDR2 YYDKDF (reference sequence). The CDR3 totals 16 residues. The CDR3 region has the DNA TGTGCCACCAGCAGAGCCCGGGGCAGGGGGCACACTGAAGCTTTCTTT. This sequence encodes CATSRARGRGHTEAFF.

This rearrangement joins TRBV24-1 to TRBJ2-4; D not certain. Trimming took 4 bases from V and 6 from J, leaving 21 bases between them. This CDR3 has 17 amino acids. CDR1 and CDR2 from the germline V gene are KGHDR and SFDVKD. The CDR3 region is CATSDNAVGPNLNIQYF. CDR3 DNA sequence: TGTGCCACCAGTGACAATGCGGTGGGTCCCAACCTAAACATTCAGTACTTC.

The chain recombines TRBV24-1 with TRBJ1-2, with 7 bases lining up with TRBD1. The CDR3 contains 13 residues. CDR1 and CDR2 (germline): KGHDR, SFDVKD. V trimming: 9 bases; J trimming: 6 bases; junction bases outside the gene matches: 9. The CDR3 loop reads CATRSDREDGYTF. In nucleotides, the CDR3 is TGTGCCACCCGATCAGACAGGGAAGATGGCTACACCTTC.

A remark on this clone: The junction departs from the called germline gene at one end, perhaps through a read error. The J gene is TRBJ1-4, the V gene TRBV9, with 7 nucleotides matching TRBD1. CDR1 and CDR2 (germline): SGDLS, YYNGEE. CDR3 length: 10 amino acids. CDR3 in amino acids: CASSSTGESF. In DNA form, the CDR3 reads TGTGCCAGCAGCAGCACAGGGGAGAGTTTT.

This clone was observed a single time. The V call is TRBV27, the J call TRBJ1-2; TRBD1 matches 7 bases. Germline CDR1 is MNHEY and CDR2 is SMNVEV (reference sequence). The V and J ends lost 7 bases and 0 bases, in that order; junction bases with no gene match: 14. The CDR3 length is 17 residues. CDR3 in amino acids: CASTLLQGPIANYGYTF. CDR3 DNA sequence: TGTGCCAGCACTCTATTACAGGGGCCGATAGCTAACTATGGCTACACCTTC.

This clone was seen a handful of times. The chain joins TRBV19 to TRBJ2-1; no clear D gene. V was clipped by 5 bases and J by 8 bases, with 22 bases between them. Germline CDR1 LNHDA, CDR2 SQIVND (reference sequence). The CDR3 loop spans 16 amino acids. CDR3 residues: CASSLRVPSIGDEQFF. As DNA, the CDR3 is TGTGCCAGTAGTCTCCGGGTCCCCTCCATCGGCGATGAGCAGTTCTTC.

V is TRBV19 and J is TRBJ1-2; no clear D. Trimming took 1 base from V and 4 from J, leaving 7 bases between them. The germline V gene has CDR1 LNHDA and CDR2 SQIVND (reference sequence). The CDR3 consists of 13 residues. The CDR3 sequence: CASSIATGYGYTF. The CDR3 nucleotides are TGTGCCAGTAGTATAGCAACGGGCTATGGCTACACCTTC.

V is TRBV18 and J is TRBJ2-7; TRBD2 might be the D (6 bases). Germline V CDR1 and CDR2: KGHSH, LQKENI. This CDR3 has 12 residues. V was trimmed by 2 bases and J by 5 bases, leaving 7 bases between them. For the CDR3, the DNA is TGTGCCAGCTCACCATGGGGGGACGAGCAGTACTTC. Protein: CASSPWGDEQYF. Using reference TRBV18 and TRBJ2-7 for the parts outside the CDR3, the full variable domain is NAGVMQNPRHLVRRRGQEARLRCSPMKGHSHVYWYRQLPEEGLKFMVYLQKENIIDESGMPKERFSAEFPKEGPSILRIQQVVRGDSAAYFCASSPWGDEQYFGPGTRLTVT.

This clone appeared a few times. Other DNA variants within this sample encode the same CDR3. V gene TRBV5-1 combines with J gene TRBJ2-3; D not resolved. V gave up 0 bases and J gave up 3 bases, with 14 bases separating them. Germline V CDR1 and CDR2: SGHRS, YFSETQ. The CDR3 has 16 amino acids. For the CDR3, the DNA is TGCGCCAGCAGCTTGGGGGCCACGGCGATTACAGATACGCAGTATTTT. It translates to CASSLGATAITDTQYF.

The chain joins TRBV5-1 to TRBJ2-1, with D tentatively TRBD2 (7 bases). The CDR3 totals 13 residues. V was shortened by 1 base and J by 8 bases, with 10 bases between the two germline ends. Germline assignment: CDR1 SGHRS and CDR2 YFSETQ. The CDR3 here is CASSLWGGDEQFF. In DNA, the CDR3 is TGCGCCAGCAGCTTGTGGGGGGGCGATGAGCAGTTCTTC.

The chain recombines TRBV28 with TRBJ1-1, with unresolved D. Germline loops: CDR1 MDHEN, CDR2 SYDVKM. Deletions cut 6 bases from V and 3 bases from J, with 14 bases between. The CDR3 consists of 14 residues. The CDR3 loop is CASSRRVGDTEAFF. The CDR3 DNA sequence: TGTGCCAGCAGCCGCCGGGTCGGGGACACTGAAGCTTTCTTT.

V and J are TRBV19 and TRBJ1-1; D possibly corresponds to TRBD1 (6 bases). The CDR3 covers 12 residues. V lost 10 bases and J lost 2, with 11 bases in between. The germline V gene has CDR1 LNHDA and CDR2 SQIVND (reference sequence). The CDR3 DNA reads TGTGCCACGGGGACACGCAACACTGAAGCTTTCTTT. This encodes CATGTRNTEAFF.

J is TRBJ1-2 and V is TRBV29-1; a possible D gene is TRBD1 (6 bases). CDR3 length equals 13 residues. Per germline, CDR1 SQVTM and CDR2 ANQGSEA. The V and J ends lost 0 bases and 6 bases respectively, with 11 bases between them. CDR3 loop: CSVEESRGNGYTF. The CDR3 coding sequence is TGCAGCGTTGAAGAAAGCAGGGGTAATGGCTACACCTTC.

V usage is TRBV11-2 and J usage is TRBJ2-5; weak D call: TRBD1 (7 bases). The CDR3 length is 14 residues. The germline V gene has CDR1 SGHAT and CDR2 FQNNGV. V was shortened by 5 bases and J by 7 bases, with 17 bases between the two germline ends. The CDR3 protein is CASSPTGARGTQYF. CDR3 coding DNA: TGTGCCAGCAGCCCCACAGGGGCGCGGGGGACCCAGTACTTC.

V usage is TRBV19 and J usage is TRBJ1-1; D unresolved. Germline-derived CDR1 and CDR2 are LNHDA and SQIVND (reference sequence). Trimming took off 3 bases at V and 0 bases at J, with 14 bases between the two ends. The CDR3 contains 16 residues. CDR3 region: CASSIIWTGMNTEAFF. CDR3 in DNA: TGTGCCAGTAGTATTATTTGGACGGGGATGAACACTGAAGCTTTCTTT.

The V and J genes are TRBV3-1 (or the pseudogene TRBV3-2) and TRBJ2-2, with D maybe TRBD2 (7 bases). V was pared by 1 base and J by 3 bases, with 9 bases between. The CDR3 spans 15 residues. CDR1 and CDR2 from the germline V gene are LGHDT and YNNKEL (reference sequence). DNA for the CDR3: TGTGCCAGCAGCCAAGGGGGGGGGCACACCGGGGAGCTGTTTTTT. Protein: CASSQGGGHTGELFF.